The present T cell receptor (beta chain) was sequenced within a study of graft-versus-host responses after intestinal transplantation (TCRdb year 2021). Study-wide context: The transplants that recipients received were multivisceral, liver-intestinal, or isolated intestinal. Anti-thymocyte globulin induction was given to all recipients, followed by maintenance tacrolimus and steroids for approximately 3 years. Bulk TCR-beta CDR3 sequencing was used to track graft-versus-host and host-versus-graft alloreactive T cell clones in the graft, circulation and bone marrow after intestinal transplantation. Alloreactive clones were identified by sequencing pre-transplant mixed lymphocyte reaction products and comparing them with unstimulated pre-transplant donor and recipient T cells. The cohort enrolled about two dozen intestinal transplant recipients, one of whom was a retransplant, and a few patients without pretransplant specimens were excluded. A peak of at least 4% donor T cells among recipient peripheral blood mononuclear cells was the definition used for donor T cell macrochimerism. Instead of going to the commercial service, samples from a few later patients were sequenced in-house on an Illumina MiSeq and processed with MiXCR.

V sheds 0 bases and J sheds 4 bases, leaving 13 bases between their ends. The CDR3 has 15 amino acids, counting the end cysteine and phenylalanine. The kept DNA is CDR3 alone, 45 bases in frame from the first base. From a lookup of the germline V gene, CDR1 and CDR2 are SGHRS and YFSETQ. As for this clone: Its target antigen remains unknown. Base-call qualities are not available, and no considerably larger clone is one nucleotide away.

The paper as a whole reports these results and caveats: Conclusions were limited by the relatively low number and heterogeneity of intestinal transplant patients. GvH clones were detected in recipient bone marrow, and some appeared earlier in ileal mucosa or blood, consistent with an intestinal mucosal origin. In patients with donor T cell macrochimerism, the allografts had high GvH to HvG T cell clonal ratios. Early after transplant, declines in HvG clones were associated with peak levels of circulating GvH clones.

In light of the paper, this sample's time point label describes: cells obtained before transplantation from donor or recipient. CD3+CD4+ and CD3+CD8+ populations were FACS-sorted from unstimulated pre-transplant donor and recipient cells taken from spleen or lymph nodes. To prepare the library, the immunoSEQ multiplex PCR assay was applied. For most patients, genomic DNA was isolated with the Qiagen DNeasy Blood and Tissue Kit and shipped frozen to Adaptive Biotechnologies for TCR sequencing. Adaptive Biotechnologies carried out high-throughput TCR-beta CDR3 sequencing of genomic DNA for most patients. The paper's data handling went like this. Adaptive's ImmunoSEQ software supplied the TCR sequencing data for more than 15 patients, while MiXCR and VDJtools were used to process a few other patients. CD4 versus CD8 sorting errors were corrected by removing sequences found in both subsets at a frequency ratio below 5:1. CDR3 nucleotide sequences shared by donor and recipient were removed because the origin of these sequences could not be assigned. At least 2-fold expansion over unstimulated cells and a minimum CFSE-low frequency of 0.002% (template counts) or 0.001% (read counts) were required for clones to be classified as alloreactive. A clone was considered mappable if detected in the sequenced pre-transplant spleen, lymph node, or MLR CFSE-low populations of the donor or recipient. The cumulative frequency of alloreactive clones was calculated as a percentage of all sequences, weighted by copy number. Drawn from immuneACCESS, this table holds only the in-frame rearrangements with V and J called that TCRdb kept. Clones are partly lost; checked studies trace under half to an unresolved V gene and leave the rest unexplained. V and J calls and clone size are given by that table; D and trimming were obtained from the DNA. This sample lists 50,000 to 75,000 clones; about 94% were detected once. 0.35% to 0.45% of the sample is in the top ten clones.

This sample comprised unstimulated CD4+ T cells sorted from spleen or lymph node cells, obtained before transplant. The chain employs TRBV5-1 and TRBJ2-5; the D element might be TRBD1 or TRBD2, as each aligns at 5 bases. The receptor comes from a human donor who was the organ donor for an intestinal transplant. The CDR3 loop reads CASSLGTGPGETQYF. The DNA sequence follows: TGCGCCAGCAGCTTGGGTACGGGGCCCGGAGAGACCCAGTACTTC.